The rows below give T cell receptor beta chains drawn from one sample of a study of breast tumors, draining lymph nodes, adjacent tissues. TCRdb recomputed calls from the multiplex PCR reads with MiXCR, one row per CDR3 protein. The repertoire consists of approximately 23,000 distinct CDR3 sequences, with 60% to 75% occurring once and the leading ten covering 23%. The sequenced material came from tumor-adjacent breast tissue. Source of these receptors: a female donor with breast cancer. Some clones in this sample may be carry-over from other donors' samples. Both conserved end residues are part of each CDR3. The order of the fields is CDR3 protein, V gene, CDR3 length, J gene.

CDR3aa: CASSPGGKSTQYF
v_gene: TRBV27
len: 13
j_gene: TRBJ2-3

CDR3aa: CASSQASGGAETQYF
v_gene: TRBV3-1
len: 15
j_gene: TRBJ2-5

CDR3aa: CASSPVRGGGVNEQFF
v_gene: TRBV7-2
len: 16
j_gene: TRBJ2-1

CDR3aa: CASSYLSGNTGELFF
v_gene: TRBV7-2
len: 15
j_gene: TRBJ2-2

CDR3aa: CASSDRVDSPLHF
v_gene: TRBV18
len: 13
j_gene: TRBJ1-6

CDR3aa: CASSLGAGVALETQYF
v_gene: TRBV7-2
len: 16
j_gene: TRBJ2-5

CDR3aa: CASTGRAYGYTF
v_gene: TRBV19
len: 12
j_gene: TRBJ1-2

CDR3aa: CASSVVGAHTQYF
v_gene: TRBV9
len: 13
j_gene: TRBJ2-3

CDR3aa: CASSSRDRGSHEQYF
v_gene: TRBV5-1
len: 15
j_gene: TRBJ2-7

CDR3aa: CASSEDSGDRVCEQYF
v_gene: TRBV6-4
len: 16
j_gene: TRBJ2-7

CDR3aa: CASGRKAGELFF
v_gene: TRBV2
len: 12
j_gene: TRBJ2-2

CDR3aa: CASSLHRGNTGELFF
v_gene: TRBV28
len: 15
j_gene: TRBJ2-2

CDR3aa: CASSYGTTDEKLFF
v_gene: TRBV6-6
len: 14
j_gene: TRBJ1-4

CDR3aa: CASSVDSGTYNEQFF
v_gene: TRBV6-1
len: 15
j_gene: TRBJ2-1

CDR3aa: CASSVGTSGFEDTQYF
v_gene: TRBV7-3
len: 16
j_gene: TRBJ2-3

CDR3aa: CSASEGDYNQPQHF
v_gene: TRBV20-1
len: 14
j_gene: TRBJ1-5

CDR3aa: CSALYESYEQYF
v_gene: TRBV29-1
len: 12
j_gene: TRBJ2-7

CDR3aa: CAAGGPAGYEQYF
v_gene: TRBV6-2/TRBV6-3
len: 13
j_gene: TRBJ2-7

CDR3aa: CASSLVGAALLETQYF
v_gene: TRBV5-1
len: 16
j_gene: TRBJ2-5

CDR3aa: CSAKGTAYTEAFF
v_gene: TRBV20-1
len: 13
j_gene: TRBJ1-1

CDR3aa: CASIPYEQYF
v_gene: TRBV7-3
len: 10
j_gene: TRBJ2-7

CDR3aa: CASSELEGRGLGETQYF
v_gene: TRBV25-1
len: 17
j_gene: TRBJ2-5

CDR3aa: CASSPLSSGNTIYF
v_gene: TRBV28
len: 14
j_gene: TRBJ1-3

CDR3aa: CASSPSSSGSYEQYF
v_gene: TRBV11-2
len: 15
j_gene: TRBJ2-7

CDR3aa: CASSIGLAGIPSYEQYF
v_gene: TRBV5-5
len: 17
j_gene: TRBJ2-7

CDR3aa: CASILTSGRPDTQYF
v_gene: TRBV2
len: 15
j_gene: TRBJ2-3

CDR3aa: CASSAWARTSGSRDTGELFF
v_gene: TRBV7-6
len: 20
j_gene: TRBJ2-2

CDR3aa: CASSPLNTGELFF
v_gene: TRBV6-2/TRBV6-3
len: 13
j_gene: TRBJ2-2

CDR3aa: CASSSPDHGLADEQFF
v_gene: TRBV13
len: 16
j_gene: TRBJ2-1

CDR3aa: CASSHPGAGVYGYTF
v_gene: TRBV4-1
len: 15
j_gene: TRBJ1-2

CDR3aa: CASSLSTGTGGQETQYF
v_gene: TRBV11-3
len: 17
j_gene: TRBJ2-5

CDR3aa: CASSSGDYNEQFF
v_gene: TRBV6-5
len: 13
j_gene: TRBJ2-1

CDR3aa: CASSPQQLGTGISSEQFF
v_gene: TRBV7-3
len: 18
j_gene: TRBJ2-1

CDR3aa: CATSDAGTSGYNEQFF
v_gene: TRBV24-1
len: 16
j_gene: TRBJ2-1

CDR3aa: CSARSGGYEQYF
v_gene: TRBV20-1
len: 12
j_gene: TRBJ2-7

CDR3aa: CASSVGQFLNTEAFF
v_gene: TRBV5-1
len: 15
j_gene: TRBJ1-1

CDR3aa: CASRDWTNEKLFF
v_gene: TRBV6-2/TRBV6-3
len: 13
j_gene: TRBJ1-4

CDR3aa: CASSSRQGEQPQHF
v_gene: TRBV5-5
len: 14
j_gene: TRBJ1-5

CDR3aa: CSAQLARQETQYF
v_gene: TRBV20-1
len: 13
j_gene: TRBJ2-5

CDR3aa: CASSQGRTASTDTQYF
v_gene: TRBV4-2
len: 16
j_gene: TRBJ2-3

CDR3aa: CASSEGTSGRGEQFF
v_gene: TRBV6-1
len: 15
j_gene: TRBJ2-1

CDR3aa: CASSASRGGSSYEQYF
v_gene: TRBV6-4
len: 16
j_gene: TRBJ2-7

CDR3aa: CASSPTGPTEAFF
v_gene: TRBV12-3/TRBV12-4
len: 13
j_gene: TRBJ1-1

CDR3aa: CASSVTSGSVYEQYF
v_gene: TRBV9
len: 15
j_gene: TRBJ2-7

CDR3aa: CAYDSTGGYGYTF
v_gene: TRBV30
len: 13
j_gene: TRBJ1-2

CDR3aa: CASSAGLAATYEQCF
v_gene: TRBV5-6
len: 15
j_gene: TRBJ2-7